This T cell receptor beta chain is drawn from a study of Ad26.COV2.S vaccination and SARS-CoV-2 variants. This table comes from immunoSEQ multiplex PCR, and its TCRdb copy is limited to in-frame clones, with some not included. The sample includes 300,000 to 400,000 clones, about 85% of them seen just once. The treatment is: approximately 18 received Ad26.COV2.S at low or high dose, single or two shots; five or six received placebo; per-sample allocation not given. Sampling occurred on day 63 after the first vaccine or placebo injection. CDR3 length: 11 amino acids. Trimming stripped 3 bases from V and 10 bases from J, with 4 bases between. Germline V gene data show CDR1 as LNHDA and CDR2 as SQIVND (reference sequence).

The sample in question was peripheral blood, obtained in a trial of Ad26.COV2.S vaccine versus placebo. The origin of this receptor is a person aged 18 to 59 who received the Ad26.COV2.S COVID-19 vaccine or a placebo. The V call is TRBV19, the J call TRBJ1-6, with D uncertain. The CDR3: CASSILSPLHF. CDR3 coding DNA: TGTGCCAGTAGTATCTTATCACCCCTCCACTTT. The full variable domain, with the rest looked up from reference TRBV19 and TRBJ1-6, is DGGITQSPKYLFRKEGQNVTLSCEQNLNHDAMYWYRQDPGQGLRLIYYSQIVNDFQKGDIAEGYSVSREKKESFPLTVTSAQKNPTAFYLCASSILSPLHFGNGTRLTVT.